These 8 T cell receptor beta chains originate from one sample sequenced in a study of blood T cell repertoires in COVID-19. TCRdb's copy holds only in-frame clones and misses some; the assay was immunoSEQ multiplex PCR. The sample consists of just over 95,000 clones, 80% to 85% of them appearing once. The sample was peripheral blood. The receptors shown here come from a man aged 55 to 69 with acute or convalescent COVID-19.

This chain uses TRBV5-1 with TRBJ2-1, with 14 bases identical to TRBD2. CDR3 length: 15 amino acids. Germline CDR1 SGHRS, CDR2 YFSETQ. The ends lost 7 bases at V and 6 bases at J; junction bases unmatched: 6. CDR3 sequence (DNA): TGCGCCAGCCGCGAAGGGACTAGCGGGGGCAATGAGCAGTTCTTC. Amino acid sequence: CASREGTSGGNEQFF.

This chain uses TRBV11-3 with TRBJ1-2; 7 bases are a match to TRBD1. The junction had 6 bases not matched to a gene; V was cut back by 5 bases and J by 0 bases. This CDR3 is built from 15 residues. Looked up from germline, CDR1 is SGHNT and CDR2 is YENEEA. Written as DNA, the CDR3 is TGTGCCAGCAGCCCACAGGGACAGACTAACTATGGCTACACCTTC. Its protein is CASSPQGQTNYGYTF.

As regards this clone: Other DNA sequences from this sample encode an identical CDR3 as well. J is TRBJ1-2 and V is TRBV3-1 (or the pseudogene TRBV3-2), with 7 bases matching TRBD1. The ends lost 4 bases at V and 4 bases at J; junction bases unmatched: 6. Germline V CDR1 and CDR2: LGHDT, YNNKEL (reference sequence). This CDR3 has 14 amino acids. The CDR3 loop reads CASSLGQVSYGYTF. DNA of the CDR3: TGTGCCAGCAGCCTCGGACAGGTTTCCTATGGCTACACCTTC.

The chain's CDR3 is CAISGGPGQNNEQFF. CDR3 sequence (DNA): TGTGCCATCAGTGGCGGCCCGGGACAAAATAATGAGCAGTTCTTC. The genes are TRBV10-3 and TRBJ2-1, with D tentatively TRBD1 (6 bases). The CDR3 runs to 15 residues. Trimming took 4 bases from V and 7 from J, leaving 17 bases between them. The germline V gene has CDR1 ENHRY and CDR2 SYGVKD.

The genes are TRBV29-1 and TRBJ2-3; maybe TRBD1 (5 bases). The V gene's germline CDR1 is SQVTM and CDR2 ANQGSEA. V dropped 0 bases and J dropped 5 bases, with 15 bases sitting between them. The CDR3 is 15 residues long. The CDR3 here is CSVEEETGAVDTQYF. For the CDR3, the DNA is TGCAGCGTTGAAGAGGAAACAGGAGCAGTAGATACGCAGTATTTT.

The CDR3 coding sequence is TGTGCCAGCAGCGTAGAAGGGGGGACTAGCGGGAGTCATGAGCAGTTCTTC. Translating it yields CASSVEGGTSGSHEQFF. The V and J genes are TRBV9 and TRBJ2-1; 14 bases align to TRBD2. Germline V gene sequence: CDR1 SGDLS, CDR2 YYNGEE. Trimming cost V 0 bases and J 8 bases; bases outside gene matches: 7. The CDR3 contains 17 residues. Variable domain in full (rest from reference TRBV9 and TRBJ2-1): DSGVTQTPKHLITATGQRVTLRCSPRSGDLSVYWYQQSLDQGLQFLIQYYNGEERAKGNILERFSAQQFPDLHSELNLSSLELGDSALYFCASSVEGGTSGSHEQFFGPGTRLTVL.

The CDR3 loop reads CAISESPDRFPRPYEQYF. CDR3 bases: TGTGCCATCAGTGAGTCCCCGGACAGGTTCCCACGTCCCTACGAGCAGTACTTC. V and J are TRBV10-3 and TRBJ2-7; 7 nucleotides match TRBD1. With V trimmed by 0 bases and J by 2 bases, 13 bases remained unmatched. The CDR3 runs 18 residues. The germline gives CDR1 ENHRY, CDR2 SYGVKD.

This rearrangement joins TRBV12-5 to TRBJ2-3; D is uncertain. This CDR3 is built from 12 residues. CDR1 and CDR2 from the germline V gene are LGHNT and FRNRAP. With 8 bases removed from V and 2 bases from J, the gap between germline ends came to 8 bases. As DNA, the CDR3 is TGTGCTAGTAACTCGTACACAGATACGCAGTATTTT. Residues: CASNSYTDTQYF.